What follows are 26 T cell receptor beta chains derived from one specimen sequenced in a study of PD-L1 blockade in urothelial cancer. Described time point: peripheral blood 6 weeks after treatment start. Sequenced by immunoSEQ multiplex PCR; TCRdb stores in-frame clones only, minus some. The table lists 15,000 to 20,000 clones, about 80% of them singletons. The sequences come from PBMCs, collected around atezolizumab (anti-PD-L1) treatment. The receptors were sampled from a man between 50 and 59 years old with urothelial cancer.

V and J are TRBV4-2 and TRBJ1-1, with 7 bases that match TRBD1. CDR3 length: 16 residues. Germline V gene data show CDR1 as LGHNA and CDR2 as YNFKEQ. With 4 bases clipped from V and 2 bases from J, the junction kept 10 bases outside the gene matches. The CDR3 sequence is CASSPDGWTGNTEAFF. CDR3 nucleotides: TGTGCCAGCAGCCCCGATGGGTGGACAGGAAACACTGAAGCTTTCTTT.

This chain joins TRBV29-1 and TRBJ2-3, with D unclear. The CDR3 loop spans 14 amino acids. V lost 0 bases to trimming and J lost 2 bases, with 9 bases between them. The germline gives CDR1 SQVTM, CDR2 ANQGSEA. The CDR3 loop is CSVEDWAPTDTQYF. DNA for the CDR3: TGCAGCGTTGAAGATTGGGCACCCACAGATACGCAGTATTTT.

The chain combines TRBV11-3 with TRBJ1-1; 7 positions match TRBD1. Trimming removed 0 bases from V and 7 bases from J; junction bases left unmatched: 2. Germline loops: CDR1 SGHNT, CDR2 YENEEA. The CDR3 totals 13 residues. The CDR3 DNA follows: TGTGCCAGCAGCTTAGATCGACAGGGTGAAGCTTTCTTT. It is translated as CASSLDRQGEAFF.

The CDR3 region is CASNKDRGRPGTYNEQFF. The CDR3 DNA follows: TGTGCCAGCAATAAGGACAGGGGGAGGCCTGGTACCTACAATGAGCAGTTCTTC. V gene TRBV27 combines with J gene TRBJ2-1; 10 bases are a match to TRBD1. The CDR3 extends over 18 amino acids. Germline V lookup: CDR1 MNHEY, CDR2 SMNVEV (reference sequence). With 7 bases clipped from V and 2 bases from J, the junction kept 14 bases outside the gene matches.

The chain couples TRBV11-3 to TRBJ2-2, with TRBD2 matching over 16 bases. CDR3 size: 17 residues. CDR1 and CDR2 (germline): SGHNT, YENEEA. V shed 4 bases and J 5 bases; nucleotides not matched to a gene: 4. Written as DNA, the CDR3 is TGTGCCAGCAGCTCCCTGGGACTAGCGGGAGGGACCGGGGAGCTGTTTTTT. It encodes CASSSLGLAGGTGELFF.

This rearrangement joins TRBV25-1 to TRBJ1-6, with D tentatively TRBD1 (5 bases). V lost 1 base and J lost 10, with 14 bases in between. There are 15 residues in the CDR3. CDR1 and CDR2 (germline): MGHDK, SYGVNS. In DNA form, the CDR3 reads TGTGCCAGCAGTGAATGGGCAGGGATGTCCTCACCCCTCCACTTT. This sequence encodes CASSEWAGMSSPLHF.

The chain is built from TRBV2 and TRBJ1-2, with TRBD1 matching over 7 bases. The germline V gene encodes CDR1 SNHLY and CDR2 FYNNEI. V lost 5 bases to trimming and J lost 5 bases; unmatched junction nucleotides: 2. The CDR3 runs to 12 residues. CDR3 loop: CASSPGGYGYTF. DNA for the CDR3: TGTGCCAGCAGTCCAGGGGGTTATGGCTACACCTTC.

The J gene is TRBJ1-1, the V gene TRBV18; tentatively, D is TRBD1 (5 bases). Germline V gives CDR1 KGHSH, CDR2 LQKENI. This CDR3 comprises 15 residues. V was clipped by 3 bases and J by 0 bases, with 11 bases between them. For the CDR3, the DNA is TGTGCCAGCTCACCTCAGACAGAGATGAACACTGAAGCTTTCTTT. Amino acids: CASSPQTEMNTEAFF.

The chain combines TRBV6-6 with TRBJ1-6; perhaps TRBD1 as D (6 bases). The germline V gene has CDR1 MNHNY and CDR2 SVGAGI (reference sequence). Trimming took off 6 bases at V and 5 bases at J, with 11 bases between the two ends. The CDR3 is made up of 14 amino acids. The CDR3 DNA sequence: TGTGCCAGCAGGACACAGGGTGATAATTCACCCCTCCACTTT. Translation: CASRTQGDNSPLHF.

The table lists this clone with a few counts. This chain joins TRBV27 and TRBJ1-1; D gene uncertain. V lost 6 bases, J lost 2 bases, and 10 bases lay in between. CDR3 length equals 13 residues. Germline V gene sequence: CDR1 MNHEY, CDR2 SMNVEV (reference sequence). CDR3 amino acids: CASSELLNTEAFF. The CDR3 region has the DNA TGTGCCAGCAGCGAGCTCCTCAACACTGAAGCTTTCTTT.

This clone was counted a few times. V gene TRBV2 combines with J gene TRBJ2-3; D remains ambiguous. Trimming pared 2 bases from V and 2 bases from J, leaving 23 bases between. The germline V gene encodes CDR1 SNHLY and CDR2 FYNNEI. The CDR3 has 19 residues. CDR3 region: CASSEPLVMNSPYTDTQYF. The CDR3 DNA sequence: TGTGCCAGCAGTGAACCCCTCGTCATGAACTCCCCCTACACAGATACGCAGTATTTT.

This clone was observed a handful of times. The chain uses TRBV30 and TRBJ1-2, with 12 bases that match TRBD1. With V trimmed by 3 bases and J by 8 bases, 7 bases remained unmatched. The CDR3 consists of 14 residues. From germline, CDR1 is GTSNPN and CDR2 SVGIG (reference sequence). CDR3 nucleotide sequence: TGTGCCTGGAGCAGAACCGGGACAGGGGGCGGCTACACCTTC. It encodes CAWSRTGTGGGYTF.

The chain uses TRBV7-9 and TRBJ2-7, with a weak D call TRBD2 (7 bases). The CDR3 covers 15 residues. From germline, CDR1 is SEHNR and CDR2 FQNEAQ (reference sequence). Trimming left V 8 bases short and J 0 bases short, with 17 bases between. The CDR3 loop is CASSRGGTSSYEQYF. In nucleotides, the CDR3 is TGTGCCAGCTCCCGGGGAGGGACAAGCTCCTACGAGCAGTACTTC.

This clone has a single count. The chain is built from TRBV5-1 and TRBJ2-3, with D unclear. The CDR3 covers 16 residues. The V and J ends lost 3 bases and 0 bases respectively, with 14 bases between them. The germline CDR1 and CDR2 sequences are SGHRS and YFSETQ. The CDR3 DNA sequence: TGCGCCAGCAGCTCTCAAGCGACCAGCAGCACAGATACGCAGTATTTT. Translated: CASSSQATSSTDTQYF.

The CDR3 bases are TGTGCCAGCAGTCTACAGATAGGTTATGAGCAGTTCTTC. Amino acid sequence: CASSLQIGYEQFF. The chain couples TRBV6-1 to TRBJ2-1, with D uncertain. From germline, CDR1 is MNHNS and CDR2 SASEGT. V was shortened by 5 bases and J by 8 bases, with 13 bases between the two germline ends. This CDR3 region has 13 residues.

The table lists this clone with a count of one. The chain joins TRBV19 to TRBJ2-2; TRBD2 might be the D (5 bases). V was clipped by 3 bases and J by 0 bases, with 14 bases between them. The CDR3 spans 17 residues. Per germline, CDR1 LNHDA and CDR2 SQIVND (reference sequence). The CDR3 DNA sequence: TGTGCCAGTAGTATCCCCCTGACACTAGCGAACACCGGGGAGCTGTTTTTT. This translates into CASSIPLTLANTGELFF.

The chain joins TRBV11-2 to TRBJ1-1; D is unclear. V was shortened by 1 base and J by 10 bases, with 10 bases between the two germline ends. Germline CDR1 and CDR2: SGHAT and FQNNGV. The CDR3 extends over 12 amino acids. DNA of the CDR3: TGTGCCAGCAGCTTAGGCGTTCGAGGAGCTTTCTTT. Encoded protein: CASSLGVRGAFF.

This clone has a handful of counts. The chain joins TRBV6-1 to TRBJ2-7; 13 bases are shared with TRBD2. With 6 bases clipped from V and 3 bases from J, the junction kept 2 bases outside the gene matches. The CDR3 length is 14 residues. Germline values: CDR1 MNHNS, CDR2 SASEGT. For the CDR3, the DNA is TGTGCCAGCAGACTAGCGGGAGGGTACTACGAGCAGTACTTC. Translating gives CASRLAGGYYEQYF.

The chain joins TRBV5-1 to TRBJ1-1, with 8 bases that match TRBD1. The CDR3 is 14 amino acids. CDR1 and CDR2 from the germline V gene are SGHRS and YFSETQ. V dropped 1 base and J dropped 5; count of bases not matched to a gene: 4. CDR3 sequence: CASSLLTGATEAFF. The CDR3 nucleotides are TGCGCCAGCAGCTTGTTGACAGGGGCAACTGAAGCTTTCTTT.

The V gene is TRBV19, the J gene TRBJ1-2, with a tentative D call TRBD1 (6 bases). The V end was cut by 3 bases, the J end by 8 bases, with 13 bases between. The CDR3 consists of 13 residues. CDR1 and CDR2 (germline): LNHDA, SQIVND (reference sequence). CDR3: CASSIQDRRGYTF. As DNA, the CDR3 is TGTGCCAGTAGTATTCAGGACAGAAGGGGCTACACCTTC.

The CDR3 DNA is TGTGCCAGCAGCGCCCGCACAATGGCCGGGGAGCTGTTTTTT. As protein: CASSARTMAGELFF. The chain has TRBV9 and TRBJ2-2; no definite D call. This CDR3 is 14 amino acids long. Trimming left V 3 bases short and J 6 bases short, with 12 bases between. The germline CDR1 and CDR2 sequences are SGDLS and YYNGEE.

V gene TRBV6-5 combines with J gene TRBJ1-2; 8 bases agree with TRBD1. The V gene end was trimmed by 2 bases and the J gene end by 7 bases; junction bases not matched to a gene: 3. The CDR3 length is 13 residues. Looked up from germline, CDR1 is MNHEY and CDR2 is SVGAGI. The DNA for the CDR3 is TGTGCCAGCAGTTACCGGGACAGGCGTGGCTACACCTTC. This codes for CASSYRDRRGYTF.

This clone occurred once. The CDR3 is CASSYEVTRSGNTIYF. Here the CDR3 DNA reads TGTGCCAGCAGTTACGAGGTAACCCGCTCTGGAAACACCATATATTTT. The chain links TRBV6-6 to TRBJ1-3, with no clear D. V gave up 2 bases and J gave up 0 bases, with 11 bases separating them. Germline loops: CDR1 MNHNY, CDR2 SVGAGI (reference sequence). This CDR3 has 16 residues.

The CDR3 loop is CASSSGTTNTGELFF. CDR3 DNA: TGCGCCAGCAGCTCCGGGACAACGAACACCGGGGAGCTGTTTTTT. The rearrangement links TRBV5-1 to TRBJ2-2, with D tentatively TRBD1 (6 bases). Trimming left V 3 bases short and J 0 bases short, with 9 bases between. Germline V CDR1 and CDR2: SGHRS, YFSETQ. There are 15 residues in the CDR3.

The rearrangement uses TRBV5-4 and TRBJ2-2, with TRBD2 identical over 9 bases. Germline trimming cut 5 bases from V and 1 base from J; bases unmatched to any gene: 3. Germline values: CDR1 SGHNT, CDR2 YYREEE (reference sequence). The CDR3 has 15 residues. In DNA form, the CDR3 reads TGTGCCAGCAGGGGGACTAGCCGGAACACCGGGGAGCTGTTTTTT. This encodes CASRGTSRNTGELFF.

The CDR3 is CASSPRLANSYNEQFF. CDR3 in DNA: TGTGCCAGCAGCCCGCGACTAGCGAACTCCTACAATGAGCAGTTCTTC. The chain combines TRBV9 with TRBJ2-1, with 8 bases that match TRBD2. Germline assignment: CDR1 SGDLS and CDR2 YYNGEE. V gave up 4 bases and J gave up 0 bases; unmatched junction bases: 6. This CDR3 comprises 16 residues.